These T cell receptor beta chains were read from a single sample in a study of control samples from healthy donors and cancer patients. Data came from immunoSEQ multiplex PCR; TCRdb stores just in-frame clones and leaves some out. The table shows about 69,000 clones, with roughly 91% occurring only once. Input material: PBMCs. The receptor set was obtained from a man aged 60-69 years with lung cancer. CDR3s include the opening cysteine and the closing phenylalanine or tryptophan. A D gene is named only where the DNA matches it firmly. Expanded clones are given a class, and other clones once, few, many or no size at all.

clone_size	v_call	d_call	j_call	cdr3_aa	cdr3_nt
-	TRBV13	-	TRBJ2-1	CASSSSLRNSYNEQFF	TGTGCCAGCAGCTCCTCCCTAAGGAACTCCTACAATGAGCAGTTCTTC
once	TRBV3-1/TRBV3-2	-	TRBJ1-1	CASSHRNLQGEAFF	TGTGCCAGCAGCCATCGCAACCTTCAGGGTGAAGCTTTCTTT
-	TRBV2	-	TRBJ2-3	CASSESPWSGTQYF	TGTGCCAGCAGTGAGTCTCCCTGGTCGGGTACGCAGTATTTT
-	TRBV28	-	TRBJ1-1	CASSLNPNWRLNTEAFF	TGTGCCAGCAGTTTAAACCCCAACTGGCGGCTGAACACTGAAGCTTTCTTT
-	TRBV11-2	-	TRBJ2-7	CASSLTLEHASYEQYF	TGTGCCAGCAGCTTAACGCTCGAACATGCTTCCTACGAGCAGTACTTC
once	TRBV30	-	TRBJ2-6	CAWTGGLGAPGANVLTF	TGTGCCTGGACCGGGGGTCTCGGAGCTCCTGGGGCCAACGTCCTGACTTTC
-	TRBV5-1	-	TRBJ1-5	CASSPDPNQPQHF	TGCGCCAGCAGCCCCGACCCAAATCAGCCCCAGCATTTT
-	TRBV6-5	-	TRBJ1-3	CASGTSGNTIYF	TGTGCCAGCGGGACGTCTGGAAACACCATATATTTT
-	TRBV5-1	TRBD1	TRBJ2-3	CASSGGQGAADTQYF	TGCGCCAGCAGCGGGGGACAGGGGGCGGCAGATACGCAGTATTTT
once	TRBV24-1	-	TRBJ2-1	CATSDLFGWDEQFF	TGTGCCACCAGTGATTTGTTCGGGTGGGATGAGCAGTTCTTC
-	TRBV12-3/TRBV12-4	-	TRBJ2-1	CASVAYNEQFF	TGTGCCAGCGTAGCTTACAATGAGCAGTTCTTC
-	TRBV29-1	-	TRBJ2-5	CSVLSPLQETQYF	TGCAGCGTTTTGAGCCCGCTCCAAGAGACCCAGTACTTC
-	TRBV18	-	TRBJ2-5	CASSPPSGDIGQETQYF	TGTGCCAGCTCACCACCATCCGGGGACATTGGGCAAGAGACCCAGTACTTC
-	TRBV6-1	-	TRBJ2-5	CASSELGAEETQYF	TGTGCCAGCAGTGAGTTGGGGGCTGAGGAGACCCAGTACTTC
-	TRBV7-2	-	TRBJ2-5	CASTVSGQLPQETQYF	TGTGCCAGCACCGTGTCGGGACAATTACCCCAAGAGACCCAGTACTTC
-	TRBV19	-	TRBJ1-6	CVSSMAAGQNSPLHF	TGTGTCAGTAGTATGGCGGCAGGGCAAAATTCACCCCTCCACTTT
-	TRBV16	-	TRBJ1-2	CASSQSLSNYGYTF	TGTGCCAGCAGCCAATCTCTAAGTAACTATGGCTACACCTTC
-	TRBV6-6	-	TRBJ1-1	CASTPAGQVNTEAFF	TGTGCCAGCACCCCCGCAGGGCAGGTGAACACTGAAGCTTTCTTT
-	TRBV6-5	-	TRBJ1-5	CASRQGGSNQPQHF	TGTGCCAGCAGACAAGGGGGGAGCAATCAGCCCCAGCATTTT
-	TRBV7-7	-	TRBJ2-2	CASSLERNTGELFF	TGTGCCAGCAGCTTAGAGAGGAACACCGGGGAGCTGTTTTTT
-	TRBV2	-	TRBJ2-5	CASRISDGAETQYF	TGTGCCAGCAGGATCAGCGATGGGGCCGAGACCCAGTACTTC
-	TRBV12-3/TRBV12-4	-	TRBJ2-1	CASNGGGYNEQFF	TGTGCCAGCAATGGAGGCGGGTACAATGAGCAGTTCTTC
-	TRBV20-1	-	TRBJ2-3	CSATPTDTQYF	TGCAGTGCTACCCCTACAGATACGCAGTATTTT
-	TRBV7-9	TRBD1	TRBJ1-1	CASSSFPGQGAMNTEAFF	TGTGCCAGCAGCTCGTTTCCGGGACAGGGGGCTATGAACACTGAAGCTTTCTTT
once	TRBV3-1/TRBV3-2	TRBD2	TRBJ2-3	CASSQDRLSGGAPDTQYF	TGTGCCAGCAGCCAAGATCGTCTAAGCGGGGGGGCCCCAGATACGCAGTATTTT
-	TRBV10-1	TRBD1	TRBJ1-1	CASSEPFIDRDPNTEAFF	TGCGCCAGCAGTGAACCCTTCATCGACAGGGACCCGAACACTGAAGCTTTCTTT
once	TRBV7-4	TRBD1	TRBJ1-1	CASSLNTGQGDTEAFF	TGTGCCAGCAGCTTAAATACCGGACAGGGCGACACTGAAGCTTTCTTT
-	TRBV5-1	TRBD1	TRBJ2-3	CASSPRTGGRDTQYF	TGCGCCAGCAGCCCCCGGACAGGGGGGAGGGATACGCAGTATTTT
-	TRBV5-1	-	TRBJ1-4	CASSLELGEKLFF	TGCGCCAGCAGCTTAGAGCTGGGCGAAAAACTGTTTTTT
-	TRBV12-5	TRBD1	TRBJ1-2	CASGTGGGTGILGYTF	TGTGCTAGTGGTACGGGTGGCGGGACAGGGATTTTAGGCTACACCTTC
-	TRBV10-1	-	TRBJ2-3	CASRLGDTQYF	TGCGCCAGCAGGCTCGGGGATACGCAGTATTTT
once	TRBV14	-	TRBJ2-2	CASSQEAKGTGELFF	TGTGCCAGCAGCCAAGAAGCAAAGGGGACCGGGGAGCTGTTTTTT
-	TRBV11-3	-	TRBJ2-1	CASSLQGFTYNEQFF	TGTGCCAGCAGCCTTCAGGGCTTCACCTACAATGAGCAGTTCTTC
-	TRBV13	-	TRBJ1-4	CASSHSATNEKLFF	TGTGCCAGCAGCCACAGTGCAACTAATGAAAAACTGTTTTTT
-	TRBV6-5	-	TRBJ1-5	CASSYAGNQPQHF	TGTGCCAGCAGTTACGCGGGAAATCAGCCCCAGCATTTT
-	TRBV6-5	TRBD1	TRBJ2-2	CASSPNLTGVKELFF	TGTGCCAGCAGCCCCAACCTTACAGGGGTTAAGGAGCTGTTTTTT
-	TRBV5-1	TRBD1	TRBJ2-5	CASSLGQGAGETQYF	TGCGCCAGCAGCCTTGGACAGGGGGCAGGCGAGACCCAGTACTTC
-	TRBV5-1	TRBD1	TRBJ1-2	CASSPSDRSRGYTF	TGCGCCAGCAGCCCCTCGGACAGGTCCAGAGGCTACACCTTC
few	TRBV3-1/TRBV3-2	-	TRBJ2-3	CASSPGRGRGFPTQYF	TGTGCCAGCAGCCCCGGGAGGGGGCGGGGGTTTCCTACGCAGTATTTT
-	TRBV30	-	TRBJ1-2	CAWSPQGSNYGYTF	TGTGCCTGGAGTCCTCAGGGTTCTAACTATGGCTACACCTTC
-	TRBV18	TRBD1	TRBJ2-1	CASSPMGQGSYNEQFF	TGTGCCAGCTCACCGATGGGACAGGGCTCCTACAATGAGCAGTTCTTC
-	TRBV5-6	-	TRBJ2-1	CASSFRIGGFEQFF	TGTGCCAGCAGCTTTCGTATTGGGGGATTTGAGCAGTTCTTC
-	TRBV7-8	-	TRBJ1-5	CASSQTGNQNQPQHF	TGTGCCAGCAGCCAGACCGGGAACCAGAATCAGCCCCAGCATTTT
-	TRBV5-5	TRBD1	TRBJ2-5	CASTDRPNQETQYF	TGTGCCAGCACGGACAGGCCCAACCAAGAGACCCAGTACTTC
-	TRBV7-3	-	TRBJ2-3	CASSLTGTSTDTQYF	TGTGCCAGCAGCTTAACGGGGACCAGCACAGATACGCAGTATTTT
-	TRBV12-3/TRBV12-4	-	TRBJ1-5	CASSFSEQPQHF	TGTGCCAGCAGTTTCTCCGAACAGCCCCAGCATTTT
-	TRBV11-2	-	TRBJ1-3	CASSLGGSSGNTIYF	TGTGCCAGCAGCTTAGGGGGGAGCTCTGGAAACACCATATATTTT
-	TRBV6-5	TRBD1	TRBJ1-2	CASTGTGVDYGYTF	TGTGCCAGTACCGGGACAGGGGTCGACTATGGCTACACCTTC
-	TRBV4-1	-	TRBJ1-2	CASSQDSWEGGYTF	TGCGCCAGCAGCCAAGATAGTTGGGAGGGTGGCTACACCTTC
-	TRBV27	-	TRBJ1-1	CASSLNPNTEAFF	TGTGCCAGCAGTTTGAACCCGAACACTGAAGCTTTCTTT
-	TRBV18	TRBD1	TRBJ1-5	CASSPPGTGNQPQHF	TGTGCCAGCTCACCACCGGGGACAGGGAATCAGCCCCAGCATTTT
-	TRBV5-6	-	TRBJ1-1	CASSPLSLNTEAFF	TGTGCCAGCAGCCCATTAAGCCTGAACACTGAAGCTTTCTTT
-	TRBV19	-	TRBJ2-3	CASSRKGMDTDTQYF	TGTGCCAGTAGTCGTAAGGGGATGGACACAGATACGCAGTATTTT
-	TRBV12-5	-	TRBJ1-2	CASGSGNHYGYTF	TGTGCTAGTGGTTCCGGGAACCACTATGGCTACACCTTC
-	TRBV24-1	TRBD1	TRBJ2-2	CATSVGQIITGELFF	TGTGCCACCAGTGTGGGACAGATAATCACCGGGGAGCTGTTTTTT
-	TRBV5-1	-	TRBJ1-3	CASSGGRDTRNTIYF	TGCGCCAGCAGCGGGGGTCGGGACACCAGAAACACCATATATTTT
once	TRBV24-1	TRBD1	TRBJ2-5	CATSDNGQGAETQYF	TGTGCCACCAGTGATAATGGACAGGGGGCTGAGACCCAGTACTTC
few	TRBV7-9	-	TRBJ1-5	CASSFGGDQPQHF	TGTGCCAGCAGCTTTGGAGGGGACCAGCCCCAGCATTTT
-	TRBV6-5	TRBD1	TRBJ2-3	CASSSSQGGTDTQYF	TGTGCCAGCAGCTCCTCACAGGGGGGAACAGATACGCAGTATTTT
-	TRBV6-6	TRBD1	TRBJ2-6	CASSLFPGQGAFSGANVLTF	TGTGCCAGCAGTCTATTTCCGGGACAGGGGGCCTTCTCTGGGGCCAACGTCCTGACTTTC